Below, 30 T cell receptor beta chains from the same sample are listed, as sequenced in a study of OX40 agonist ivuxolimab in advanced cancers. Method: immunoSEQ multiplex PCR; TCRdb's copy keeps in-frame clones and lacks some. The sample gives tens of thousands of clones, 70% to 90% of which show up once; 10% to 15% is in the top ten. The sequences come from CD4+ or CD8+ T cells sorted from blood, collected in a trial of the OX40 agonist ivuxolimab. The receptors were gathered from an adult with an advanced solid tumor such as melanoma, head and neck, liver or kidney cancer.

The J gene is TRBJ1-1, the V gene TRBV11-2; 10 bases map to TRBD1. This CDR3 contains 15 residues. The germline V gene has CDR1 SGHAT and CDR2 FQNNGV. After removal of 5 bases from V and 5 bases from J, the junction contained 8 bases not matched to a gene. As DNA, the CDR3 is TGTGCCAGCAGCCCCTGGACAGGGGGTCAGACTGAAGCTTTCTTT. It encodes CASSPWTGGQTEAFF.

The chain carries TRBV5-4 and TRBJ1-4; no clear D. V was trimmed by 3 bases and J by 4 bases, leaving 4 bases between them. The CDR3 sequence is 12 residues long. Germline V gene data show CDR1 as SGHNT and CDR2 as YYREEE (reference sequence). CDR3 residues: CASSSLNEKLFF. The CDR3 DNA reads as TGTGCCAGCAGCTCCCTTAATGAAAAACTGTTTTTT. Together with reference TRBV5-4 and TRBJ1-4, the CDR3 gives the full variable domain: ETGVTQSPTHLIKTRGQQVTLRCSSQSGHNTVSWYQQALGQGPQFIFQYYREEENGRGNFPPRFSGLQFPNYSSELNVNALELDDSALYLCASSSLNEKLFFGSGTQLSVL.

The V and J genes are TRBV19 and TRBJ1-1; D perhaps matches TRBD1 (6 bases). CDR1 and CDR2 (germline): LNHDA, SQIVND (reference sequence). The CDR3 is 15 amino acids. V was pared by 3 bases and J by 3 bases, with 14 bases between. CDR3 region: CASSMGHREDTEAFF. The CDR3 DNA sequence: TGTGCCAGTAGTATGGGACACCGAGAGGACACTGAAGCTTTCTTT.

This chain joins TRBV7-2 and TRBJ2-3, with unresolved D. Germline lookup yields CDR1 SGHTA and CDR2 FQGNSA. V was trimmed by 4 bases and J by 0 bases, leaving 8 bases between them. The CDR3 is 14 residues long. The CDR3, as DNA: TGTGCCAGCAGCTCCTATGGTAGCACAGATACGCAGTATTTT. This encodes CASSSYGSTDTQYF.

The CDR3 loop reads CASSEIIGKGYEQYF. The CDR3 DNA is TGTGCCAGCAGTGAAATAATAGGAAAGGGGTACGAGCAGTACTTC. The rearrangement joins TRBV6-1 to TRBJ2-7, with D possibly TRBD1 on 5 matching bases. V lost 2 bases, J lost 4 bases, and 15 bases lay in between. Germline V lookup: CDR1 MNHNS, CDR2 SASEGT. The CDR3 loop spans 15 amino acids.

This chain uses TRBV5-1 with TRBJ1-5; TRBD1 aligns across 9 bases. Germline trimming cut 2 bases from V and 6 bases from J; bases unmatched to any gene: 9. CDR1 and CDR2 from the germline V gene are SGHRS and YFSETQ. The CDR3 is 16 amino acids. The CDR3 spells CASSFPAQGAFQPQHF. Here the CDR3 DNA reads TGCGCCAGCAGCTTCCCTGCACAGGGGGCTTTTCAGCCCCAGCATTTT.

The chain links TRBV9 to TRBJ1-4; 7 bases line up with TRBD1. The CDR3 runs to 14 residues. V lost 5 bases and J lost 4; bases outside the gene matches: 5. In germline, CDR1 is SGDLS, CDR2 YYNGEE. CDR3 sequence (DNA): TGTGCCAGCAGTGAGGGACAGATTAATGAAAAACTGTTTTTT. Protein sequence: CASSEGQINEKLFF.

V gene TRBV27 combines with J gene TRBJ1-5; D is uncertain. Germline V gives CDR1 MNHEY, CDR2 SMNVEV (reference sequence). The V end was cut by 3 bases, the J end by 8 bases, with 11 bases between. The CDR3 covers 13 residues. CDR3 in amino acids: CASSFIGMKPQHF. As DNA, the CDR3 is TGTGCCAGCAGTTTCATTGGGATGAAGCCCCAGCATTTT.

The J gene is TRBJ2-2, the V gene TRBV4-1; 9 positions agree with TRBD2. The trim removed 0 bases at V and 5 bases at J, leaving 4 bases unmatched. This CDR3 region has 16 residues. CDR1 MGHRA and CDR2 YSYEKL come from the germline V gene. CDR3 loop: CASSQEELAGTGELFF. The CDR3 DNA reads TGCGCCAGCAGCCAAGAAGAGCTAGCGGGGACCGGGGAGCTGTTTTTT.

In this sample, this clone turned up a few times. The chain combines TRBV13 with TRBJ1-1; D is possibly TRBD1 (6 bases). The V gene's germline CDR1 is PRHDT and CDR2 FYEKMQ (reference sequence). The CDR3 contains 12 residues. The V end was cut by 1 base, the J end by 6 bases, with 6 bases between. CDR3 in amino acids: CASSLDRAEAFF. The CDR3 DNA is TGTGCCAGCAGCTTAGACAGGGCTGAAGCTTTCTTT.

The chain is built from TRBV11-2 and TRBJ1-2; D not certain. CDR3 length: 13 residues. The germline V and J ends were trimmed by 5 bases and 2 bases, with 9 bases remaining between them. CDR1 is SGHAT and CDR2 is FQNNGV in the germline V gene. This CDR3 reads CASSPGLNYGYTF. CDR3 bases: TGTGCCAGCAGCCCCGGACTCAACTATGGCTACACCTTC.

The CDR3 DNA sequence: TGCGCGAGGGCCAGAAGGAAGCAAAGGGGTTACCCTGAAAAACTGTTTTTT. This gives the protein CARARRKQRGYPEKLFF. The V call is TRBV5-1, the J call TRBJ1-4, with D maybe TRBD1 (5 bases). In germline, CDR1 is SGHRS, CDR2 YFSETQ. The CDR3 is 17 residues long. The variable domain in full, completed from reference TRBV5-1 and TRBJ1-4, reads KAGVTQTPRYLIKTRGQQVTLSCSPISGHRSVSWYQQTPGQGLQFLFEYFSETQRNKGNFPGRFSGRQFSNSRSEMNVSTLELGDSALYLCARARRKQRGYPEKLFFGSGTQLSVL.

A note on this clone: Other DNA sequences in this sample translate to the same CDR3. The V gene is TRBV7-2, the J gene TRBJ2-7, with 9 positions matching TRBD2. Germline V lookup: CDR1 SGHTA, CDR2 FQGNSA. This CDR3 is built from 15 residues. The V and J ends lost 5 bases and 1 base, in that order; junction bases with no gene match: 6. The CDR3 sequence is CASSMGLAGSYEQYF. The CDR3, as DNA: TGTGCCAGCAGCATGGGGCTAGCGGGATCCTACGAGCAGTACTTC.

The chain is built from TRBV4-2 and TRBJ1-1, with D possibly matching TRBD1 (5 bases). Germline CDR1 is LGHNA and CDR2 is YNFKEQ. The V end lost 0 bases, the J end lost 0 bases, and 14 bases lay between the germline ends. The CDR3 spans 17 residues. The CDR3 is CASSQDGPGGLNTEAFF. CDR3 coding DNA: TGTGCCAGCAGCCAAGATGGGCCTGGGGGGTTGAACACTGAAGCTTTCTTT.

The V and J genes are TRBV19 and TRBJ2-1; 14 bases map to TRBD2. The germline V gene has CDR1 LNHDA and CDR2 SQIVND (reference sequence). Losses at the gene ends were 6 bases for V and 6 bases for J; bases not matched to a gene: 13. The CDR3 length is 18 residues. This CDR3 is CASSPNPMGLAGVNEQFF. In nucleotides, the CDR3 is TGTGCCAGTAGCCCAAACCCGATGGGACTAGCGGGAGTCAATGAGCAGTTCTTC.

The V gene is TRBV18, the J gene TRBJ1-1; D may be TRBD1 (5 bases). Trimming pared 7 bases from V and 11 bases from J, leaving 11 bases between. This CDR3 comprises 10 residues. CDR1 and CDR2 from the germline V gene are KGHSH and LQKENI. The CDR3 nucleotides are TGTGCCAGCTTTACAGGTCGGGCTTTCTTT. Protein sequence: CASFTGRAFF. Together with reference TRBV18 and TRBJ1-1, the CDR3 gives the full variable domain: NAGVMQNPRHLVRRRGQEARLRCSPMKGHSHVYWYRQLPEEGLKFMVYLQKENIIDESGMPKERFSAEFPKEGPSILRIQQVVRGDSAAYFCASFTGRAFFGQGTRLTVV.

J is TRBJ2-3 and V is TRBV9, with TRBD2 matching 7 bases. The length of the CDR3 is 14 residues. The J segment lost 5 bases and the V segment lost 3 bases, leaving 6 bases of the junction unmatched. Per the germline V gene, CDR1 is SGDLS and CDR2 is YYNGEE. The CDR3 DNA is TGTGCCAGCAGCGGAACTAGCGTTGGAGATACGCAGTATTTT. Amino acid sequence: CASSGTSVGDTQYF.

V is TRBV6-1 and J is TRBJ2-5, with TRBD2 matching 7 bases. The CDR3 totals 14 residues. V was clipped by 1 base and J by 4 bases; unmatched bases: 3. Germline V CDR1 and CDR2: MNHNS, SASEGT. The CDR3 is CASSEGASGETQYF. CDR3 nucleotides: TGTGCCAGCAGTGAAGGGGCTAGCGGAGAGACCCAGTACTTC.

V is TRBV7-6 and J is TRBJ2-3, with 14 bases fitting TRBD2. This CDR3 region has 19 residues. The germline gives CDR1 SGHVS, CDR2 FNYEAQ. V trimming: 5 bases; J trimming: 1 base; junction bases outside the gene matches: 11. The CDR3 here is CASSTGLAGVSYGTDTQYF. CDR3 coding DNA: TGTGCCAGCAGCACGGGACTAGCGGGAGTGTCTTATGGCACAGATACGCAGTATTTT.

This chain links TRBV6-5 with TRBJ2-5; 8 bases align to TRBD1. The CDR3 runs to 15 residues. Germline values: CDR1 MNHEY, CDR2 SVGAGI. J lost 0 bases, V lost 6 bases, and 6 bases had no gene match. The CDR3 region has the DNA TGTGCCAGCAGCATGACAGGGGCTTACCAAGAGACCCAGTACTTC. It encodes CASSMTGAYQETQYF.

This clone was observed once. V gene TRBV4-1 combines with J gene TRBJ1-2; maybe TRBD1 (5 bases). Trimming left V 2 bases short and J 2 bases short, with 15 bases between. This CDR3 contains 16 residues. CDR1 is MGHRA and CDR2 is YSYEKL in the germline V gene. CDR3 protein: CASSQRVGTTNYGYTF. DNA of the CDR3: TGCGCCAGCAGCCAACGCGTCGGGACGACAAACTATGGCTACACCTTC.

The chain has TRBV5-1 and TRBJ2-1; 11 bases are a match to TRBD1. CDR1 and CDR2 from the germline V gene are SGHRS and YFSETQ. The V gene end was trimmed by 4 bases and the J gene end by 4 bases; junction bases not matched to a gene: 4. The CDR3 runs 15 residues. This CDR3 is CASSPGQGGYNEQFF. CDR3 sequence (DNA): TGCGCCAGCAGCCCGGGACAGGGGGGTTACAATGAGCAGTTCTTC.

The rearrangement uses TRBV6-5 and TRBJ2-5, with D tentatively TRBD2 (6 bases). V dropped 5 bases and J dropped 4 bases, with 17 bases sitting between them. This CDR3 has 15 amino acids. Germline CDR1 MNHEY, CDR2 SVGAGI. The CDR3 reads CASSPPLGGTETQYF. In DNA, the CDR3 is TGTGCCAGCAGTCCACCCCTGGGGGGAACAGAGACCCAGTACTTC.

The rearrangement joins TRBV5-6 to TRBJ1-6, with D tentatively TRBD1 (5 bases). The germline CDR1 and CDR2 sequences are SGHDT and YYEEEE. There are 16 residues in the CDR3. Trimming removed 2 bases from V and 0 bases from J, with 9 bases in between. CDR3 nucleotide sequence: TGTGCCAGCAGCTTCGGGGGGAACTCCTATAATTCACCCCTCCACTTT. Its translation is CASSFGGNSYNSPLHF.

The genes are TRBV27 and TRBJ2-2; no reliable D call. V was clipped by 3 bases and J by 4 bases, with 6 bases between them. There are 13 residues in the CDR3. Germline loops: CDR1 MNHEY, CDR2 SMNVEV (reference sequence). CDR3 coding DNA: TGTGCCAGCAGTTTCTTTGTCACCGGGGAGCTGTTTTTT. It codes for CASSFFVTGELFF.

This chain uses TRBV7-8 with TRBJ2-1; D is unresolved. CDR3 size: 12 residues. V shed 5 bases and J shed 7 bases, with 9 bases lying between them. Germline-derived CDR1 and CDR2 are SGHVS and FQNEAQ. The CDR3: CASSRNANEQFF. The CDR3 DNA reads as TGTGCCAGCAGCCGTAATGCGAATGAGCAGTTCTTC.

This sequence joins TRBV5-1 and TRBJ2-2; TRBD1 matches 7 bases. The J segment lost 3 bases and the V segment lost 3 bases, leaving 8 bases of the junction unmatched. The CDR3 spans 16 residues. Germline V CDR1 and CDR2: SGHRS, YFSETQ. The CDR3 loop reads CASSWKQGIDTGELFF. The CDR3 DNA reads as TGCGCCAGCAGCTGGAAACAGGGGATCGACACCGGGGAGCTGTTTTTT. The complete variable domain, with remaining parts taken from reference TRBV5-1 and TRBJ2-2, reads KAGVTQTPRYLIKTRGQQVTLSCSPISGHRSVSWYQQTPGQGLQFLFEYFSETQRNKGNFPGRFSGRQFSNSRSEMNVSTLELGDSALYLCASSWKQGIDTGELFFGEGSRLTVL.

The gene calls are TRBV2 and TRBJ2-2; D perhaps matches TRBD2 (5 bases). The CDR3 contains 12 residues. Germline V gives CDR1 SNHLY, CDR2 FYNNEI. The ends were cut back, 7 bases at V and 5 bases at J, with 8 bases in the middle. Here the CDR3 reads CASIAYTGELFF. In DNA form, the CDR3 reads TGTGCCAGCATAGCGTATACCGGGGAGCTGTTTTTT.

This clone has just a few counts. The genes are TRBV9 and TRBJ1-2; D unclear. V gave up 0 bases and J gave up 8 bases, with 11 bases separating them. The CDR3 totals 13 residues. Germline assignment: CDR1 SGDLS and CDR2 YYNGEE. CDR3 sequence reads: CASSVERSSGYTF. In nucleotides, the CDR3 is TGTGCCAGCAGCGTAGAAAGGTCGTCCGGCTACACCTTC.

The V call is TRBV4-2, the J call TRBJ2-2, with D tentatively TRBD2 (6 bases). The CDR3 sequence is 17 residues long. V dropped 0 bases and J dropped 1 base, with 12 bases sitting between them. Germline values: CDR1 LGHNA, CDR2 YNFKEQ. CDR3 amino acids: CASSQEGGAGNTGELFF. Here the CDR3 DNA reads TGTGCCAGCAGCCAAGAGGGCGGGGCCGGGAACACCGGGGAGCTGTTTTTT.